The following is a T cell receptor (beta chain) sequence with its context. Its cognate antigen is unknown. The sample belongs to a study of T cells after yellow fever vaccination. Study-level findings and limits: Booster sampling recovered most clones from primary vaccination (about 97% CD4, 88% CD8). A small share of clonotypes appeared in both CD4 and CD8 compartments.

They built TCR cDNA with 5'RACE template switching, a step that put in a universal primer site and UMIs. From the 5' RACE reads, TCRdb called clonotypes with MiXCR, one entry per CDR3 protein. The sample yields about 350,000 distinct CDR3 sequences, about 9.9% seen once. This CDR3 comprises 15 residues. CDR1 is SGHRS, CDR2 YFSETQ, per germline. Trimming removed 0 bases at V and 4 bases at J, with 13 bases between. The chain has TRBV5-1 and TRBJ1-1; D is unclear. The sequence was obtained from a man aged 18 to 30 who received the YFV17D yellow fever vaccine. Sample: PBMCs, taken on the day of the first yellow fever vaccination. In nucleotides, the CDR3 is TGCGCCAGCAGCTTGGGTGCCACCTGGGGCACTGAAGCTTTCTTT. Its translation: CASSLGATWGTEAFF.